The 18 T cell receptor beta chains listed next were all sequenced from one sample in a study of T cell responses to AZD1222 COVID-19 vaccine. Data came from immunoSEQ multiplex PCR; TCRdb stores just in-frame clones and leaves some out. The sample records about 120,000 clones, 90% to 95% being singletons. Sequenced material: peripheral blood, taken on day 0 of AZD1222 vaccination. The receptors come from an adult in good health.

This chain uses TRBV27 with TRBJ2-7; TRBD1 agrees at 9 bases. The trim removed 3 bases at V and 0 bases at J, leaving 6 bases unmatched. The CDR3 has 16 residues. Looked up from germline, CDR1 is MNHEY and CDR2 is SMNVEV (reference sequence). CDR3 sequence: CASSLVGTGLSYEQYF. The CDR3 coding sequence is TGTGCCAGCAGTTTGGTAGGGACAGGGCTCTCCTACGAGCAGTACTTC.

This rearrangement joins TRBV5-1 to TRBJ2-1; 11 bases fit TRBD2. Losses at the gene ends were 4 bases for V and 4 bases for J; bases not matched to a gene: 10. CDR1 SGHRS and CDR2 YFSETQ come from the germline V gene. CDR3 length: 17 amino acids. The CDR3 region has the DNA TGCGCCAGCAGCCCCGGGACTAGCGGCCTGACTTACAATGAGCAGTTCTTC. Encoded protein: CASSPGTSGLTYNEQFF.

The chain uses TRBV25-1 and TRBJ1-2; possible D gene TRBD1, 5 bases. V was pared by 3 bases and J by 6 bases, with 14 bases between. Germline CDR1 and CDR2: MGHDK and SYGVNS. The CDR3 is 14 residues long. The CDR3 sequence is CASSDPRDDHGYTF. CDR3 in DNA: TGTGCCAGCAGTGACCCCCGGGACGATCATGGCTACACCTTC.

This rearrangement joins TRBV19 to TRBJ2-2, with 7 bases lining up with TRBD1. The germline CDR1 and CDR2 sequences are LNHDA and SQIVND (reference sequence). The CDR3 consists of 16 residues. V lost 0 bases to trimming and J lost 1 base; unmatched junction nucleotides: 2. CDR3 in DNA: TGTGCCAGTAGTATAGAAGGGACAGTGAACACCGGGGAGCTGTTTTTT. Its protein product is CASSIEGTVNTGELFF.

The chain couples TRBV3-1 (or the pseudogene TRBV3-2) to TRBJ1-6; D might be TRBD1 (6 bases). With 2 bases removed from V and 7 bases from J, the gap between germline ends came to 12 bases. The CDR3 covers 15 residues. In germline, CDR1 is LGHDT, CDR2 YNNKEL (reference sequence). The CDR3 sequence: CASSQKQGGNSPLHF. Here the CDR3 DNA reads TGTGCCAGCAGCCAAAAACAGGGTGGGAATTCACCCCTCCACTTT.

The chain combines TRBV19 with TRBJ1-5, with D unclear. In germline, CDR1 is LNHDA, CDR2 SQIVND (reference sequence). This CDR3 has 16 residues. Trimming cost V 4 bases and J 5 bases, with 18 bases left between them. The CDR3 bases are TGTGCCAGTAGTACCCCCGTGAGTCTTTTACATCAGCCCCAGCATTTT. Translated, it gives CASSTPVSLLHQPQHF.

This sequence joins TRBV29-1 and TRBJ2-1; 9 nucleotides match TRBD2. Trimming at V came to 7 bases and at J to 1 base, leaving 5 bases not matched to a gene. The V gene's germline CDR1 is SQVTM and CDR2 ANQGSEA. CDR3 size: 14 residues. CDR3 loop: CSGAAGGSYNEQFF. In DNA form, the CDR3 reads TGCAGCGGGGCAGCGGGAGGTTCCTACAATGAGCAGTTCTTC.

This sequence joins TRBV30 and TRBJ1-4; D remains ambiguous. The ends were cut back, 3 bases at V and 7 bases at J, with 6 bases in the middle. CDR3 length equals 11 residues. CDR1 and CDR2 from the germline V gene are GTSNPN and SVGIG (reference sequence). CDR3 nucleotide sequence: TGTGCCTGGAGAGTGAGTGAAAAACTGTTTTTT. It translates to CAWRVSEKLFF.

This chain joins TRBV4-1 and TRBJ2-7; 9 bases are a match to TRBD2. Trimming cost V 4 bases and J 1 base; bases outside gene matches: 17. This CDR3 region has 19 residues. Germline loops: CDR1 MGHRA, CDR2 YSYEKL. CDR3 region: CASSRVPSGTSLLSYEQYF. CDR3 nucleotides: TGCGCCAGCAGCCGGGTGCCTAGCGGGACCTCTCTCCTTTCCTACGAGCAGTACTTC.

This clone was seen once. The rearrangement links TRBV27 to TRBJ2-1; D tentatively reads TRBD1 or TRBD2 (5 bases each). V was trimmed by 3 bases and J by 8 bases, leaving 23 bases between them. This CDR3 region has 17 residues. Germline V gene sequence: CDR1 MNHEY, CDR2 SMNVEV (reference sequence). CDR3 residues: CASSFLLGLGVVDEQFF. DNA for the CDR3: TGTGCCAGCAGTTTCCTCTTAGGGTTGGGGGTCGTTGATGAGCAGTTCTTC.

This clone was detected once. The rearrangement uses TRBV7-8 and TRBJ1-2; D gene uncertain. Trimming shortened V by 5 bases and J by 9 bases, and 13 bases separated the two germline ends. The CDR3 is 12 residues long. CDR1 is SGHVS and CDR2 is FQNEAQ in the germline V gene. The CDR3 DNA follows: TGTGCCAGCAGCCTCCGACAAGATCGCTACACCTTC. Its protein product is CASSLRQDRYTF. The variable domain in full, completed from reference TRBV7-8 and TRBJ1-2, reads GAGVSQSPRYKVAKRGQDVALRCDPISGHVSLFWYQQALGQGPEFLTYFQNEAQLDKSGLPSDRFFAERPEGSVSTLKIQRTQQEDSAVYLCASSLRQDRYTFGSGTRLTVV.

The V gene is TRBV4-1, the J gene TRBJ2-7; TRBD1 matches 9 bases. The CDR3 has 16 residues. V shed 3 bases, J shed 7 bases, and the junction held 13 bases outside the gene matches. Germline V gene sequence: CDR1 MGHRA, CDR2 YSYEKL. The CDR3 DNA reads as TGCGCCAGCAGCCAGACAGGGGGACACCCGGGAGGAGAGCAGTACTTC. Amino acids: CASSQTGGHPGGEQYF.

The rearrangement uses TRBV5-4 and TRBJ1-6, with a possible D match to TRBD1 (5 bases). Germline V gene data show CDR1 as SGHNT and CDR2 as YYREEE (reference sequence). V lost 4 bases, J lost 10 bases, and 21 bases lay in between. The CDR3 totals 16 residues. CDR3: CASSQTRARGGSPLHF. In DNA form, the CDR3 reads TGTGCCAGCAGCCAGACCCGGGCCCGGGGCGGATCACCCCTCCACTTT.

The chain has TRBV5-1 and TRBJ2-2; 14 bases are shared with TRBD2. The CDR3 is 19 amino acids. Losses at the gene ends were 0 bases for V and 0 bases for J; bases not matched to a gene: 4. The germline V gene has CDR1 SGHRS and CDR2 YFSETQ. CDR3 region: CASSLAMTSGRANTGELFF. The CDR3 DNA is TGCGCCAGCAGCTTGGCCATGACTAGCGGGAGGGCGAACACCGGGGAGCTGTTTTTT.

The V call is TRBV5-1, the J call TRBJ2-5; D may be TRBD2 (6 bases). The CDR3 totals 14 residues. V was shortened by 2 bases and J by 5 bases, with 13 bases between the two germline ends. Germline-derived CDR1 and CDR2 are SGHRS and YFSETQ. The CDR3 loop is CASSLGGGLETQYF. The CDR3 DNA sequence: TGCGCCAGCAGCTTAGGTGGAGGGTTGGAGACCCAGTACTTC.

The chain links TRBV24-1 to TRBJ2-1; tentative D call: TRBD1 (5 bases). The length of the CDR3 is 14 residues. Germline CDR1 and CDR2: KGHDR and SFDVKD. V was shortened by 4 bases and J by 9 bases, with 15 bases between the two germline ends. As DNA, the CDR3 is TGTGCCACCAGTGACCGAGACAGAATTGCTGAGCAGTTCTTC. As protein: CATSDRDRIAEQFF.

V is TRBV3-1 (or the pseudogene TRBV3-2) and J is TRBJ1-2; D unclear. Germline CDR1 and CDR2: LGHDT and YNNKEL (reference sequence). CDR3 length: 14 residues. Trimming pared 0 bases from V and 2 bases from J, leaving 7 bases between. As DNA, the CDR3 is TGTGCCAGCAGCCAAGAGCTTTCCAACTATGGCTACACCTTC. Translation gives CASSQELSNYGYTF.

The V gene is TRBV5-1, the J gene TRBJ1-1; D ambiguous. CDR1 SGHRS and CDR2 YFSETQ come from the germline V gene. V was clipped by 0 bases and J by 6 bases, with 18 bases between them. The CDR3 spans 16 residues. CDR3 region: CASSLEVNTFEPEAFF. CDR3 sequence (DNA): TGCGCCAGCAGCTTGGAAGTCAATACCTTCGAGCCTGAAGCTTTCTTT.